The 5 T cell receptor beta chains presented below share a single source sample, sequenced in a study of T cells after somatic rescue of genetic block. Method: immunoSEQ multiplex PCR; TCRdb's copy keeps in-frame clones and lacks some. The sample lists 70,000 to 85,000 clones; roughly 93% were seen once. The source material was peripheral blood mononuclear cells (PBMCs). The receptors originated from a young man.

The chain employs TRBV7-9 and TRBJ1-3; TRBD1 matches at 7 bases. This CDR3 is built from 14 residues. The trim removed 5 bases at V and 3 bases at J, leaving 4 bases unmatched. Germline CDR1 SEHNR, CDR2 FQNEAQ (reference sequence). The DNA of the CDR3 is TGTGCCAGCAGCCTAACAGGGGTTGGAAACACCATATATTTT. Amino acids: CASSLTGVGNTIYF.

This clone has ten or more counts. The V and J genes are TRBV30 and TRBJ2-7; no clear D. Trimming removed 2 bases at V and 0 bases at J, with 5 bases between. This CDR3 is 12 amino acids long. The germline V gene has CDR1 GTSNPN and CDR2 SVGIG (reference sequence). CDR3 sequence (DNA): TGTGCCTGGAGTATGGACTCCTACGAGCAGTACTTC. Translation gives CAWSMDSYEQYF.

This clone has just one count. The chain has TRBV10-3 and TRBJ2-7; D is undetermined. This CDR3 has 15 amino acids. Germline V gives CDR1 ENHRY, CDR2 SYGVKD. V was cut by 0 bases and J by 1 base, with 10 bases left in between. CDR3 DNA sequence: TGTGCCATCAGTGAGTCGACTTCCCGATCCTACGAGCAGTACTTC. This encodes CAISESTSRSYEQYF.

The J gene is TRBJ2-1, the V gene TRBV29-1, with TRBD1 matching over 8 bases. The V gene's germline CDR1 is SQVTM and CDR2 ANQGSEA. V gave up 6 bases and J gave up 1 base; unmatched junction bases: 8. The CDR3 covers 15 residues. The CDR3 is CSVRAGTGSYNEQFF. The CDR3 DNA is TGCAGCGTCAGAGCCGGGACAGGTTCCTACAATGAGCAGTTCTTC.

This sequence joins TRBV18 and TRBJ2-2, with D perhaps assigned TRBD1 or TRBD2 (5 bases each). CDR1 and CDR2 from the germline V gene are KGHSH and LQKENI. V lost 2 bases, J lost 6 bases, and 22 bases lay in between. There are 18 residues in the CDR3. CDR3 in amino acids: CASSPLPGTRRLAGELFF. The CDR3 DNA reads TGTGCCAGCTCACCATTACCCGGGACGAGGCGTCTCGCCGGGGAGCTGTTTTTT. Looking up the rest from reference TRBV18 and TRBJ2-2 gives the full variable domain: NAGVMQNPRHLVRRRGQEARLRCSPMKGHSHVYWYRQLPEEGLKFMVYLQKENIIDESGMPKERFSAEFPKEGPSILRIQQVVRGDSAAYFCASSPLPGTRRLAGELFFGEGSRLTVL.